This paragraph reports one TCR beta chain. These data originate in a study of shared clonotypes between healthy human individuals. Terminally differentiated effector memory CD45RA+ cells were excluded from the naive CD8 cells, which were CD45RO-negative and positively selected for CCR7. The repertoire was sequenced with immunoSEQ multiplex PCR; TCRdb's copy has only in-frame clones and lacks some. The sample has hundreds of thousands of clones, about 91% seen once. This clonotype was sampled from a man younger than 45 in good health. The sequenced sample was naive CD8+ T cells sorted from blood.

The DNA of the CDR3 is TGCGCCAGCAGCCAAGTAGCGGGATTCTATGGCTACACCTTC. This encodes CASSQVAGFYGYTF. The V call is TRBV4-3, the J call TRBJ1-2; D is ambiguous. The CDR3 totals 14 residues. V was shortened by 1 base and J by 4 bases, with 10 bases between the two germline ends. From germline, CDR1 is LGHNA and CDR2 YSLEER.